Below, one T cell receptor (beta chain) is given with its context. The antigen remains unidentified. V was clipped by 3 bases and J by 10 bases, with 16 bases between them. Germline CDR1 reads SGDLS; CDR2 reads YYNGEE. The CDR3 is 14 amino acids. This sample was taken from a study of T cell responses to AZD1222 COVID-19 vaccine. General study results and limits: Donors skewed white British and female; clonal diversity was possibly underestimated. At 160-218 and 743-854, vaccine-associated CD4 TCRs were dominant, and they spanned spike. Compared with day 0, the breadth and depth of the Spike-specific TCR repertoire rose significantly after two doses of AZD1222.

Method: immunoSEQ multiplex PCR; TCRdb's copy keeps in-frame clones and lacks some. The data show 150,000 to 180,000 clones, roughly nine tenths seen once. The TCR sequence derives from an adult who had recovered from COVID-19. The chain links TRBV9 to TRBJ1-4; D ambiguous. Sample: peripheral blood, taken after recovery from COVID-19. In DNA form, the CDR3 reads TGTGCCAGCAGCGGAGAGACCCTTAAAGGAAAACTGTTTTTT. This translates into CASSGETLKGKLFF.